This paragraph reports one TCR beta chain. These data originate in a study of shared clonotypes between healthy human individuals. Germline-derived CDR1 and CDR2 are KGHSH and LQKENI. The CDR3 sequence is 13 residues long. V shed 0 bases and J shed 8 bases, with 10 bases lying between them. Libraries were prepared by immunoSEQ multiplex PCR; TCRdb keeps only in-frame clonotypes and omits some of them. The sample shows a few hundred thousand clones, approximately 97% of them seen only once. The chain has TRBV18 and TRBJ1-1, with D tentatively TRBD1 (6 bases). The receptor comes from a woman aged 25 to 45 in good health. The source material was naive CD4+ T cells sorted from blood. The subset denotes: CD45RA+ positively selected. CDR3 nucleotide sequence: TGTGCCAGCTCACCACCCACGGACAGCGAAGCTTTCTTT. This encodes CASSPPTDSEAFF.